This TCR beta chain was documented in a study of blood T cell repertoires in COVID-19. Germline assignment: CDR1 SGHRS and CDR2 YFSETQ. V trimming: 3 bases; J trimming: 0 bases; junction bases outside the gene matches: 6. The CDR3 sequence is 17 residues long. TCRdb's copy holds only in-frame clones and misses some; the assay was immunoSEQ multiplex PCR. This table holds tens of thousands of clones, around nine tenths found once. Input material: peripheral blood. V gene TRBV5-1 combines with J gene TRBJ2-6, with 7 bases identical to TRBD2. The source is a man between 70 and 80 years old with acute or convalescent COVID-19. The CDR3 spells CASSSGEGSSGANVLTF. As DNA, the CDR3 is TGCGCCAGCAGCTCCGGGGAGGGCAGCTCTGGGGCCAACGTCCTGACTTTC.